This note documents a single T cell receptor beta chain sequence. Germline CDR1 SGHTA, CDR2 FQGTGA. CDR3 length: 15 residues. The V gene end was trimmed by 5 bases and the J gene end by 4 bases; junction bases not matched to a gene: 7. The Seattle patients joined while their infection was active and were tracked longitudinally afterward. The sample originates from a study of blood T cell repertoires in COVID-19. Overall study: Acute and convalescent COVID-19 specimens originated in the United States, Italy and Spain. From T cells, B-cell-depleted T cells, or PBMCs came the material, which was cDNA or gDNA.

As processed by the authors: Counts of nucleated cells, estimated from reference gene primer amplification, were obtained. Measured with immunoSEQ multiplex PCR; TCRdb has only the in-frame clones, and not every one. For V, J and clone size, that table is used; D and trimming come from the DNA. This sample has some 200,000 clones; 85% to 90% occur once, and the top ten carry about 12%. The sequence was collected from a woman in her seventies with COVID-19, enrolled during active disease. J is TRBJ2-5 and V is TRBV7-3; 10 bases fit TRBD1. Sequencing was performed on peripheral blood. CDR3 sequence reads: CASSKGQGLGETQYF. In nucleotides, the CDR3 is TGTGCCAGCAGCAAGGGACAGGGGTTAGGAGAGACCCAGTACTTC.